Each of the 20 T cell receptor beta chains below was sequenced from the same sample in a study of CXCR3-negative and CXCR3-positive naive CD8 T cells. Overall study results and limits: Compared with CXCR3-negative naive cells, CXCR3-positive naive cells showed more hydrophobic TRB CDR3s.

These receptors have no known antigen. UMI-tagged TRB cDNA libraries were built via 5' RACE. TCRdb re-called the 5' RACE reads, yielding one record per CDR3 amino acid sequence without DNA. This sample's clone table lists some 150,000 distinct CDR3 sequences. Material: naive CXCR3+ CD8+ T cells from blood. The sample's subset: CD45RO-CCR7+CD27+CD95- naive CD8+ T cells expressing CXCR3 (TNR3+). These receptors were taken from a human donor in good health. Some clones in this sample may be carry-over from other donors' samples.

The chain couples TRBV3-1 to TRBJ2-7; TCRdb's D gene call, TRBD1, goes unchecked for lack of DNA. There are 16 residues in the CDR3. Germline CDR1 is LGHDT and CDR2 is YNNKEL (reference sequence). CDR3 region: CASSQDGPGGRYEQYF.

V is TRBV12-3 or TRBV12-4 and J is TRBJ1-1; TCRdb outputs TRBD1, but without DNA this stays unchecked. This CDR3 has 13 amino acids. The CDR3 sequence is CASSSAARTEAFF.

The chain is built from TRBV7-6 and TRBJ1-1; TCRdb gives TRBD1 as the D gene, but with no DNA this cannot be confirmed. CDR1 SGHVS and CDR2 FNYEAQ come from the germline V gene. The CDR3 runs to 16 residues. This chain's CDR3 is CASSPGTAGLSTEAFF.

This chain joins TRBV10-2 and TRBJ2-7; the TCRdb call, TRBD2, lacks DNA for checking. CDR1 and CDR2 from the germline V gene are WSHSY and SAAADI. This CDR3 comprises 14 residues. The CDR3 spells CASSESGLTYEQYF.

The chain has TRBV14 and TRBJ1-1; TCRdb's D call, TRBD1, is unchecked because there is no DNA. This CDR3 has 15 residues. The germline gives CDR1 SGHDN, CDR2 FVKESK. The CDR3 protein is CASSLLGQLNTEAFF.

The chain links TRBV11-2 to TRBJ2-7; the TCRdb call, TRBD1, lacks DNA for checking. CDR3 length: 16 amino acids. Germline CDR1 SGHAT, CDR2 FQNNGV. This CDR3 reads CASSHARDQLPYEQYF.

This chain links TRBV2 with TRBJ1-1; the D gene TCRdb calls, TRBD1, cannot be checked with no DNA. This CDR3 is built from 17 residues. CDR1 and CDR2 (germline): SNHLY, FYNNEI. The CDR3 sequence: CASSEGYFGTQNTEAFF.

The rearrangement joins TRBV10-3 to TRBJ2-7. The length of the CDR3 is 12 residues. Per germline, CDR1 ENHRY and CDR2 SYGVKD. The CDR3 sequence: CAISEGSYEQYF.

This chain links TRBV6-5 with TRBJ1-1; lacking DNA, the TRBD1 call made by TCRdb goes unchecked. In germline, CDR1 is MNHEY, CDR2 SVGAGI. The CDR3 is made up of 14 amino acids. The CDR3: CASSADRDGTEAFF.

The rearrangement joins TRBV11-3 to TRBJ1-4. This CDR3 has 15 residues. The germline CDR1 and CDR2 sequences are SGHNT and YENEEA. CDR3: CASSLGFATNEKLFF.

V and J are TRBV27 and TRBJ2-1; without DNA, the TCRdb call of TRBD1 cannot be checked. The CDR3 is 17 amino acids. Germline CDR1 is MNHEY and CDR2 is SMNVEV (reference sequence). CDR3 region: CASSRALTGSLYNEQFF.

The chain joins TRBV9 to TRBJ2-7; lacking DNA, the TRBD1 call made by TCRdb goes unchecked. There are 15 residues in the CDR3. The germline V gene encodes CDR1 SGDLS and CDR2 YYNGEE. CDR3 protein: CASSPGGGYSYEQYF. Together with reference TRBV9 and TRBJ2-7, the CDR3 gives the full variable domain: DSGVTQTPKHLITATGQRVTLRCSPRSGDLSVYWYQQSLDQGLQFLIQYYNGEERAKGNILERFSAQQFPDLHSELNLSSLELGDSALYFCASSPGGGYSYEQYFGPGTRLTVT.

The gene calls are TRBV19 and TRBJ2-7; TCRdb lists TRBD2, though no DNA is available to test this call. Germline-derived CDR1 and CDR2 are LNHDA and SQIVND (reference sequence). The CDR3 is made up of 15 amino acids. Here the CDR3 reads CASSISLAGLYEQYF.

The J gene is TRBJ2-1, the V gene TRBV9; TCRdb's D call of TRBD1 is untestable without DNA. The germline CDR1 and CDR2 sequences are SGDLS and YYNGEE. CDR3 size: 15 residues. The CDR3 spells CASSVGGGAYNEQFF.

The V gene is TRBV28, the J gene TRBJ2-5; TCRdb's assignment of TRBD1 cannot be checked, as there is no DNA. Germline loops: CDR1 MDHEN, CDR2 SYDVKM. CDR3 length: 15 residues. The CDR3: CASSFAGGRGETQYF.

The CDR3 reads CSVESAGITYEQYF. The rearrangement links TRBV29-1 to TRBJ2-7; as DNA is missing, the TRBD2 call by TCRdb cannot be tested. The CDR3 covers 14 residues. Germline V gene sequence: CDR1 SQVTM, CDR2 ANQGSEA.

The chain links TRBV13 to TRBJ2-7; TCRdb's D call of TRBD2 is untestable without DNA. CDR3 length: 15 residues. CDR1 PRHDT and CDR2 FYEKMQ come from the germline V gene (reference sequence). CDR3 in amino acids: CASSFGAGGVYEQYF.

The gene calls are TRBV25-1 and TRBJ2-1; there is no DNA to check the TCRdb D call of TRBD2. The CDR3 runs 15 residues. CDR1 is MGHDK, CDR2 SYGVNS, per germline. CDR3: CASSELAGEPNEQFF.

J is TRBJ2-7 and V is TRBV3-1; no DNA is available, so the TRBD2 call from TCRdb remains unchecked. The CDR3 runs to 14 residues. Germline V lookup: CDR1 LGHDT, CDR2 YNNKEL (reference sequence). This CDR3 reads CASSQVTDAGEQYF.

This chain joins TRBV7-9 and TRBJ2-2; absent DNA, TCRdb's TRBD1 call cannot be checked. Germline CDR1 reads SEHNR; CDR2 reads FQNEAQ (reference sequence). The CDR3 loop spans 17 amino acids. This CDR3 reads CASSSDRVIPNTGELFF.